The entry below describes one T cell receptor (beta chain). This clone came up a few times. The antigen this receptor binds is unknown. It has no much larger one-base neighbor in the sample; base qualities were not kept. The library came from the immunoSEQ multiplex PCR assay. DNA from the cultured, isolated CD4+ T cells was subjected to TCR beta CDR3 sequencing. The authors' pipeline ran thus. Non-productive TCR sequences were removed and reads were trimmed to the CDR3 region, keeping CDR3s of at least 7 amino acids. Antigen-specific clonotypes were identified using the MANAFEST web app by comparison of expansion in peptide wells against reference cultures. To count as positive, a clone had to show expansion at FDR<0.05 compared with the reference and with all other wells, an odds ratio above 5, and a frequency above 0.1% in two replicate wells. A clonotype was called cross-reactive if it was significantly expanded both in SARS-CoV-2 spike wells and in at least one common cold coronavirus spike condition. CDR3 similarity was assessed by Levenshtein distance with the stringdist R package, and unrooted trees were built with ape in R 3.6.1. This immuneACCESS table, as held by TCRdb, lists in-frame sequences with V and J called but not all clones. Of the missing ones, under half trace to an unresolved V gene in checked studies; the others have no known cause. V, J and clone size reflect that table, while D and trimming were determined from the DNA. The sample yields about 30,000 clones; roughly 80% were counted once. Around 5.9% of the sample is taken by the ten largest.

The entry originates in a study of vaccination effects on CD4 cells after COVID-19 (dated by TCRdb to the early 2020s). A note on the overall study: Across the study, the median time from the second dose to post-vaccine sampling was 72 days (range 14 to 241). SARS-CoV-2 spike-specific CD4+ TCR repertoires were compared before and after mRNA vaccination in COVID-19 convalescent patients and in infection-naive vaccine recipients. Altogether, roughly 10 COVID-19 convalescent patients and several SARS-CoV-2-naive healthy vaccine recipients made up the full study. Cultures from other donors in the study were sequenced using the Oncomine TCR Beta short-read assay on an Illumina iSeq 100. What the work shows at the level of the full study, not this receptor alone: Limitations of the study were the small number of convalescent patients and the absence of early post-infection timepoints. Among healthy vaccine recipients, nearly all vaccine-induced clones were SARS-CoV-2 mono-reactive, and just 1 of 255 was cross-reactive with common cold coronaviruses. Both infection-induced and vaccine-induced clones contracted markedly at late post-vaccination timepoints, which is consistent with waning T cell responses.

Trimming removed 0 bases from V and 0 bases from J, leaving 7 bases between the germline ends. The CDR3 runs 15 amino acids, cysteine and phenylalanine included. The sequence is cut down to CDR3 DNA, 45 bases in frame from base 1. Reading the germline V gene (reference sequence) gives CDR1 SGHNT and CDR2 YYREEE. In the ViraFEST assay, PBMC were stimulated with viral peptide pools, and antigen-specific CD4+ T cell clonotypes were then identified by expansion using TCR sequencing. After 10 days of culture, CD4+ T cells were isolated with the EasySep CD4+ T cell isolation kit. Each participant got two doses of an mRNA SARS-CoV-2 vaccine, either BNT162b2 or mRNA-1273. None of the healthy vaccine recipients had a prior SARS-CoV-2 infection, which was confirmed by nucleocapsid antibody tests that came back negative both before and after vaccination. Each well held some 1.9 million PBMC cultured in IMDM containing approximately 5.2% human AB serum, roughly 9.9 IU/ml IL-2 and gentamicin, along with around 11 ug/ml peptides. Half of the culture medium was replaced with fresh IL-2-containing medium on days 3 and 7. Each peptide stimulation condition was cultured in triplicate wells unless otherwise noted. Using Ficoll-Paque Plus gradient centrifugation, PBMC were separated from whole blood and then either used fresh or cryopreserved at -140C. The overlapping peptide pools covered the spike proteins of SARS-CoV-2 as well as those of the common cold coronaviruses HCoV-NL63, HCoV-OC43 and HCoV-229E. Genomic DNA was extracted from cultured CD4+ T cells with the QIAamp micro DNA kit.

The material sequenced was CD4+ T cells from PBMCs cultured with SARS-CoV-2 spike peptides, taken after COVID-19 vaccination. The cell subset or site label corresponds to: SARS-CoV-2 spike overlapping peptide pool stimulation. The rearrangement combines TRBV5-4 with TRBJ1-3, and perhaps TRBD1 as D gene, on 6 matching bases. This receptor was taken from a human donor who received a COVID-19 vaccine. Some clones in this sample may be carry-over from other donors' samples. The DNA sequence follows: TGTGCCAGCAGCTTGGACAGGGTCTCTGGAAACACCATATATTTT. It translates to CASSLDRVSGNTIYF. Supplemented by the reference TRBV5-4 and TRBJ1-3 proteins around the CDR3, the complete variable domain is ETGVTQSPTHLIKTRGQQVTLRCSSQSGHNTVSWYQQALGQGPQFIFQYYREEENGRGNFPPRFSGLQFPNYSSELNVNALELDDSALYLCASSLDRVSGNTIYFGEGSWLTVV.